This T cell receptor (beta chain) was profiled in a study of shared clonotypes between healthy human individuals (dated by TCRdb to 2020 to 2022). At the level of the whole study: The cohort included three men and a couple of women between 18 and 49 years of age. Leukapheresis yielded between about 0.9 and 10 billion PBMCs per donor. To estimate repertoire size and how much clonotype sharing occurs between individuals, the study deeply sequenced the blood TCR repertoires of five healthy adults. Per donor, three plates each were used for CD4 naive and CD4 memory, two for CD8 naive, and one for CD8 memory. Different laboratories and diverse techniques were used to prepare libraries and sequence TCR repertoires, to increase sequencing depth and limit assay-specific biases.

This clone was found a few times. The antigen this receptor binds is unknown. It has no much larger one-base neighbor in the sample; base qualities were not kept. The donors were healthy, HIV-negative adults with no recently reported acute infections or vaccinations. Every donor was a Caucasian adult residing in Nashville, Tennessee, USA. CD4+ T cells were enriched through magnetic negative selection, after which naive cells were positively selected on CD45RA and the remaining negative fraction served as the memory subset. Blood was obtained by leukapheresis, after which PBMCs were separated by Ficoll-Histopaque density gradient centrifugation and cryopreserved in liquid nitrogen vapor phase. Analytical flow cytometry was used to check the purity and quantity of each magnetically sorted T cell population. Genomic DNA was isolated from every sorted fraction and measured by UV absorbance on a Nanodrop 2000c.

TCR CDR3 regions were amplified from genomic DNA by multiplex PCR using the deep immunoSEQ assay. For each cell subset, the extracted genomic DNA was distributed evenly across all wells of several immunoSEQ 96-well plates, and each plate served as one replicate. Each replicate PCR for sorted subsets received around 210 ng genomic DNA, equal to roughly 30,000 T cell genomes. Purified libraries were quantified with a Qubit 3.0 fluorometer, sized on a Bioanalyzer 2100, and re-quantified with the KAPA Library Quantification kit. Every immunoSEQ 96-well plate was sequenced on a dedicated single-read 150-cycle Illumina NextSeq 550 flow cell. The published analysis was carried out like this. The immunoSEQ output contained only junctional sequences without quality scores, so filtering could not match that applied to full-length reads. To assign V/J genes and CDR3, sequences were annotated against IMGT germline references using PyIR, a Python wrapper for IgBLAST v1.9. Reads with weak V/J assignments (E-value above 1e-6), missing CDR3, stop codons, out-of-frame junctions, or ambiguous translated residues were removed. V3J clonotypes were defined as sequences sharing the same inferred V gene, J gene, and CDR3 amino acid sequence. To compute the percentage overlap between repertoires, the number of shared unique clonotypes was divided by the size of the smaller repertoire. Repertoire richness was assessed with RTK rarefaction, the Chao1 estimator, and Recon v2.1 estimates of unobserved clonotypes. For all TCRbeta clonotypes obtained by the gDNA method from a handful of donors, generation probabilities were computed with OLGA. The clones in this table, taken by TCRdb from immuneACCESS, are in-frame only. Not every clone is retained; where verified, under half of the shortfall comes from an unresolved V gene, and the cause of the rest is unknown. V, J and clone size derive from that table, while D and trimming were established from the DNA sequence. Within this sample are about 1 million clones, with approximately 72% of them counted one time only. The ten top clones hold approximately 1.5% of the sample.

Inclusive of the bounding cysteine and phenylalanine, the CDR3 is 14 residues long. This entry keeps only the CDR3 DNA: 42 bases, framed from base 1. The germline V gene (reference sequence) specifies LNHDA as CDR1 and SQIVND as CDR2. Germline trimming: 6 bases from V, 4 bases from J; junction bases outside gene matches: 6. Results the study describes overall, beyond this receptor: Compared with non-shared clonotypes, clonotypes shared by all four sorted-subset donors had higher generation probabilities. Sampling was restricted to blood, and TCR repertoires in tissues likely differ from the TCR repertoires found in blood. Naive subsets generally had larger estimated clonotype richness than memory subsets. About 5% of naive CD4, 3.5% of naive CD8, about 2.5% of memory CD4, and around 0.4% of memory CD8 clonotypes were shared across several donors. Based on pairwise subsampling, the degree of clonotype sharing among donors was expected to be affected by sequencing depth. Because the study included a small number of donors, the genetic and exposure-history diversity represented was limited. Incomplete sequencing was indicated by rarefaction of sorted-subset datasets, despite the large sequencing depth.

The TCR was taken from a man aged 18 to 30 in good health. The source material was memory CD4+ T cells sorted from blood. The label giving this sample's cell subset or site can be read as: CD45RA-negative fraction. The chain joins TRBV19 to TRBJ2-7; 10 of the junction bases match TRBD2. The nucleotide sequence reads TGTGCCAGTAGCGCAGCGGGAGGGGGTTACGAGCAGTACTTC. Its product reads: CASSAAGGGYEQYF.